Each of the 21 T cell receptor beta chains below was sequenced from the same sample in a study of T cells in Graves' hyperthyroidism and ophthalmopathy. RNA transcripts gave rise to amplified TCR beta CDR3 regions. RT-PCR in the first round (using the HTBI primer set) targeted the TCR CDR3. TCRdb reprocessed the multiplex PCR reads with MiXCR, giving one entry per CDR3 protein. The sample contains approximately 360,000 distinct CDR3 sequences, around 16% of which appear only once. The sample was blood. The receptors derive from a woman aged 18-29 years with Graves' hyperthyroidism that later progressed to Graves' ophthalmopathy.

The chain uses TRBV2 and TRBJ1-4; D unclear. Germline values: CDR1 SNHLY, CDR2 FYNNEI. The CDR3 is 14 amino acids. Deletions cut 5 bases from V and 9 bases from J, with 16 bases between. The CDR3 DNA is TGTGCCAGCAGTTTGACGAGGTGGGAGAAAAAACTGTTTTTT. Translating it yields CASSLTRWEKKLFF.

In its sample, this clonotype was seen many times. The chain couples TRBV27 to TRBJ2-7; D remains unclear. CDR3 length: 18 residues. V shed 5 bases and J shed 4 bases, with 27 bases lying between them. Germline V gene data show CDR1 as MNHEY and CDR2 as SMNVEV (reference sequence). Here the CDR3 DNA reads TGTGCCAGCAGTGATAAGGGAATCCCTACGGGTTCGGAATACGAGCAGTACTTC. Translating it yields CASSDKGIPTGSEYEQYF.

This clonotype was recorded at least ten times. The chain's CDR3 is CASSRQRDENTGELFF. The CDR3 coding sequence is TGCGCCAGCAGCCGCCAACGGGACGAGAACACCGGGGAGCTGTTTTTT. This rearrangement joins TRBV5-1 to TRBJ2-2; D may be TRBD1 or TRBD2 (5 bases each). Trimming shortened V by 4 bases and J by 1 base, and 14 bases separated the two germline ends. The germline V gene has CDR1 SGHRS and CDR2 YFSETQ. The CDR3 spans 16 residues.

This clonotype was seen at least ten times. V and J are TRBV7-9 and TRBJ2-7, with 13 bases fitting TRBD2. V gave up 0 bases and J gave up 5 bases; unmatched junction bases: 4. CDR3 size: 16 residues. The V gene's germline CDR1 is SEHNR and CDR2 FQNEAQ (reference sequence). CDR3 sequence (DNA): TGTGCCAGCAGCTTAGCACCGGGACTAGCGGGACACGAGCAGTACTTC. Amino acids: CASSLAPGLAGHEQYF.

This clonotype was found many times. The J gene is TRBJ2-1, the V gene TRBV6-1; TRBD2 aligns across 11 bases. There are 14 residues in the CDR3. Unmatched junction bases numbered 6, after V lost 5 bases and J lost 9 bases. Germline V lookup: CDR1 MNHNS, CDR2 SASEGT. CDR3 in amino acids: CASSLSGRAGEQFF. The CDR3 DNA reads TGTGCCAGCAGTCTTAGCGGGAGGGCGGGTGAGCAGTTCTTC.

This clonotype has a count of ten or more. The chain uses TRBV20-1 and TRBJ2-5, with 12 bases fitting TRBD2. Losses at the gene ends were 6 bases for V and 2 bases for J; bases not matched to a gene: 7. The CDR3 extends over 15 amino acids. The germline V gene encodes CDR1 DFQATT and CDR2 SNEGSKA (reference sequence). CDR3 in amino acids: CSAGTSGRTQETQYF. DNA for the CDR3: TGCAGTGCGGGAACTAGCGGGAGGACTCAAGAGACCCAGTACTTC.

The chain joins TRBV5-1 to TRBJ2-3; D remains unclear. The CDR3 is 15 residues long. Per germline, CDR1 SGHRS and CDR2 YFSETQ. The ends were cut back, 2 bases at V and 0 bases at J, with 10 bases in the middle. CDR3 loop: CASSFGPASTDTQYF. For the CDR3, the DNA is TGCGCCAGCAGCTTCGGGCCAGCGAGCACAGATACGCAGTATTTT. Based on the CDR3 plus reference TRBV5-1 and TRBJ2-3, the full variable domain is KAGVTQTPRYLIKTRGQQVTLSCSPISGHRSVSWYQQTPGQGLQFLFEYFSETQRNKGNFPGRFSGRQFSNSRSEMNVSTLELGDSALYLCASSFGPASTDTQYFGPGTRLTVL.

In this sample, this clonotype turned up many times. The chain combines TRBV11-2 with TRBJ2-1; possibly TRBD2 for D (6 bases). V was shortened by 5 bases and J by 0 bases, with 11 bases between the two germline ends. CDR1 and CDR2 from the germline V gene are SGHAT and FQNNGV. CDR3 size: 15 residues. The DNA for the CDR3 is TGTGCCAGCAGCGGGACTGCAAGCTCCTACAATGAGCAGTTCTTC. Protein: CASSGTASSYNEQFF. The full variable domain, its missing parts supplied by reference TRBV11-2 and TRBJ2-1, is EAGVAQSPRYKIIEKRQSVAFWCNPISGHATLYWYQQILGQGPKLLIQFQNNGVVDDSQLPKDRFSAERLKGVDSTLKIQPAKLEDSAVYLCASSGTASSYNEQFFGPGTRLTVL.

The rearrangement joins TRBV24-1 to TRBJ2-5; TRBD1 matches at 7 bases. Germline CDR1 and CDR2: KGHDR and SFDVKD. CDR3 size: 12 residues. With 8 bases clipped from V and 10 bases from J, the junction kept 9 bases outside the gene matches. CDR3: CATNDRDGNQYF. The DNA of the CDR3 is TGTGCCACCAATGACAGGGACGGTAACCAGTACTTC.

This clonotype was picked up one time. The chain has TRBV11-2 and TRBJ2-5; D might be TRBD2 (5 bases). CDR3 length: 12 residues. Germline V lookup: CDR1 SGHAT, CDR2 FQNNGV. Trimming shortened V by 3 bases and J by 5 bases, and 7 bases separated the two germline ends. CDR3 residues: CASSLEVETQYF. CDR3 coding DNA: TGTGCCAGCAGCTTGGAGGTGGAGACCCAGTACTTC.

As concerns this clonotype: A clone one base away is much larger, so this may be a read error. V and J are TRBV7-9 and TRBJ2-5; perhaps TRBD2 as D (6 bases). The CDR3 has 15 residues. Per the germline V gene, CDR1 is SEHNR and CDR2 is FQNEAQ (reference sequence). This CDR3 reads CASGLGGVVKETQYF. Written as DNA, the CDR3 is TGTGCCAGCGGCTTAGGAGGGGTGGTTAAAGAGACCCAGTACTTC.

Comments on this clonotype: Possible read error: a much larger clone is one base away. The chain links TRBV20-1 to TRBJ2-5, with 9 bases matching TRBD2. Per germline, CDR1 DFQATT and CDR2 SNEGSKA (reference sequence). This CDR3 spans 15 amino acids. CDR3 in amino acids: CSARRDTSGQESQYF. In DNA form, the CDR3 reads TGCAGTGCTAGGAGAGACACTAGCGGGCAAGAGAGCCAGTACTTC.

This clonotype was counted at least ten times. This sequence joins TRBV6-1 and TRBJ1-5, with D maybe TRBD1 (5 bases). Germline V gives CDR1 MNHNS, CDR2 SASEGT. The CDR3 extends over 15 amino acids. Deletions cut 6 bases from V and 0 bases from J, with 12 bases between. The CDR3 region is CASSPDMYSNQPQHF. The DNA for the CDR3 is TGTGCCAGCAGCCCGGACATGTATAGCAATCAGCCCCAGCATTTT.

This clonotype has just a few counts. The V gene is TRBV29-1, the J gene TRBJ1-3; tentatively, D is TRBD1 (5 bases). Germline loops: CDR1 SQVTM, CDR2 ANQGSEA. The CDR3 sequence is 14 residues long. Trimming left V 2 bases short and J 5 bases short, with 13 bases between. In DNA, the CDR3 is TGCAGCGTTGAATTGGCCAGGGAAAGAAACACCATATATTTT. Encoded protein: CSVELARERNTIYF.

This clonotype was picked up a small number of times. The CDR3 nucleotides read TGTGCCAGCTCCCTGGACAGGACTGAAGCTTTCTTT. Protein sequence: CASSLDRTEAFF. The chain has TRBV18 and TRBJ1-1; TRBD1 matches at 7 bases. Trimming took 6 bases from V and 5 from J; bases not matched to a gene: 3. Germline CDR1 and CDR2: KGHSH and LQKENI. The CDR3 sequence is 12 residues long.

This clonotype appeared a few times. The CDR3 bases are TGCAGTGCTAGACCCAGAATCTCCTACGAGCAGTACTTC. Its translation: CSARPRISYEQYF. This chain uses TRBV20-1 with TRBJ2-7; D unclear. The CDR3 is 13 amino acids. Trimming took off 2 bases at V and 0 bases at J, with 8 bases between the two ends. Germline lookup yields CDR1 DFQATT and CDR2 SNEGSKA (reference sequence).

Of note for this clonotype: Possible read error: a much larger clone is one base away. The rearrangement joins TRBV11-2 to TRBJ2-1, with D maybe TRBD2 (6 bases). CDR3 length: 14 amino acids. Germline V gives CDR1 SGHAT, CDR2 FQNNGV. The DNA for the CDR3 is TGTGCCGGCAGCTTACGTACTCCGGGGGATGAGCAGTTCTTC. Its translation is CAGSLRTPGDEQFF. Drawing the rest from reference TRBV11-2 and TRBJ2-1, the complete variable domain is EAGVAQSPRYKIIEKRQSVAFWCNPISGHATLYWYQQILGQGPKLLIQFQNNGVVDDSQLPKDRFSAERLKGVDSTLKIQPAKLEDSAVYLCAGSLRTPGDEQFFGPGTRLTVL.

This clonotype was seen a few times. The chain joins TRBV7-6 to TRBJ1-2; tentative D call: TRBD1 (5 bases). CDR3 size: 13 residues. Germline V gene data show CDR1 as SGHVS and CDR2 as FNYEAQ. Trimming removed 5 bases at V and 6 bases at J, with 13 bases between. The CDR3 reads CASSTERGDGYTF. CDR3 bases: TGTGCCAGCAGCACAGAACGAGGGGATGGCTACACCTTC.

This clonotype was counted at least ten times. The CDR3 protein is CASSSDRLSYNEQFF. As DNA, the CDR3 is TGTGCCAGCAGTTCGGACAGATTATCCTACAATGAGCAGTTCTTC. The V gene is TRBV28, the J gene TRBJ2-1, with D possibly being TRBD1 (6 bases). Germline CDR1 is MDHEN and CDR2 is SYDVKM. This CDR3 contains 15 residues. The V end lost 4 bases, the J end lost 1 base, and 11 bases lay between the germline ends.

Comments on this clonotype: A read error may explain this, as a much larger clone is one base away. The rearrangement links TRBV20-1 to TRBJ2-1; D may correspond to TRBD1 or TRBD2 (6 bases each). Germline CDR1 and CDR2: DFQATT and SNEGSKA (reference sequence). This CDR3 has 16 residues. The V end lost 0 bases, the J end lost 9 bases, and 21 bases lay between the germline ends. This CDR3 is CSARDPWAARGVEQFF. The CDR3 DNA sequence: TGCAGTGCTAGAGACCCCTGGGCGGCTAGGGGGGTTGAGCAGTTCTTC.

As to this clonotype: The germline gene is not matched at one end of the junction; a read error may be the cause. The V and J genes are TRBV6-5 and TRBJ2-7; tentatively, D is TRBD1 (6 bases). Germline V gene sequence: CDR1 MNHEY, CDR2 SVGAGI. The CDR3 is made up of 14 amino acids. The CDR3 nucleotides are TGTGCCGGCAGTTACTTGGCAGGGGCCTACGAGCAGTACTTC. It encodes CAGSYLAGAYEQYF.